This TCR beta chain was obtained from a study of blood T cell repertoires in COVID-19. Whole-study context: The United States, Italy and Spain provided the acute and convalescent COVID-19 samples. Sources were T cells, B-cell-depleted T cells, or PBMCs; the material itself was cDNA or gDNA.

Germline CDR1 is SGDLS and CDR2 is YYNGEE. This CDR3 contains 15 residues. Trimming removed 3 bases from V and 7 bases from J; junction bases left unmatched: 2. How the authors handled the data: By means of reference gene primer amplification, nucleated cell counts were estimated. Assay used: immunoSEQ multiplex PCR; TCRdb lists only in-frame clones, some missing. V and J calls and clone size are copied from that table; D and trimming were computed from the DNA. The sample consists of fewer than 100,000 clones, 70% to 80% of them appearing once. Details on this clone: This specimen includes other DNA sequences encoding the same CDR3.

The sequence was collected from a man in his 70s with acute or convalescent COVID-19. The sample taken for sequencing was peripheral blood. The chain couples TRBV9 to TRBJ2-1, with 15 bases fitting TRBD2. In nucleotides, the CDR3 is TGTGCCAGCAGCGCCGGGACTAGCGGGGGGAATGAGCAGTTCTTC. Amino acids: CASSAGTSGGNEQFF.